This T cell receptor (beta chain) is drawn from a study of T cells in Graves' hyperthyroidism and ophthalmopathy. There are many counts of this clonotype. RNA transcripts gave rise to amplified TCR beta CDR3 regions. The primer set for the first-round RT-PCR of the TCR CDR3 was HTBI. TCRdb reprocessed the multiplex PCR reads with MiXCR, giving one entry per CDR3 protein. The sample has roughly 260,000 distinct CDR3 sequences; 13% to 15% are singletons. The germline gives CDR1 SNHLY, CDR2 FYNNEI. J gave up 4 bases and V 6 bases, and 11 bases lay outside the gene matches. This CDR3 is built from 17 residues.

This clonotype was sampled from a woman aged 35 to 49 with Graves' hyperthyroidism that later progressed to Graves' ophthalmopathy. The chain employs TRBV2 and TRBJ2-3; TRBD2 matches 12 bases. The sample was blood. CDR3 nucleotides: TGTGCCAGCAGGGGCGACCTAGCGGGAGGGCCATCAGATACGCAGTATTTT. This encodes CASRGDLAGGPSDTQYF. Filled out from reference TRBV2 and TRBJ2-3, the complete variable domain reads EPEVTQTPSHQVTQMGQEVILRCVPISNHLYFYWYRQILGQKVEFLVSFYNNEISEKSEIFDDQFSVERPDGSNFTLKIRSTKLEDSAMYFCASRGDLAGGPSDTQYFGPGTRLTVL.